A selection of T cell receptor beta chains follows, all from one sample in a study of regulatory T cells in long-lasting Graves disease. TCRdb re-derived calls from the multiplex PCR reads in MiXCR, one entry per CDR3 protein. The table records under 400,000 distinct CDR3 sequences, 15% to 20% of them present only once. These data were also filed under a second study, of T cells in Graves' hyperthyroidism and ophthalmopathy.

Sample: peripheral blood mononuclear cells (PBMCs), taken at new diagnosis, from a patient treated with antithyroid drugs. Receptors were obtained from a man aged 40-49 years with Graves disease. CDR3s include the opening cysteine and the closing phenylalanine or tryptophan. For some rows the clone size is stated as once, few or many, or as a class when expanded; others skip it.

clone_size: many
v_call: TRBV20-1
j_call: TRBJ2-5
cdr3_aa: CSARDRDRAQETQYF

clone_size: many
v_call: TRBV7-2
j_call: TRBJ2-7
cdr3_aa: CASSLRTAIYEQYF

clone_size: .
v_call: TRBV7-8
j_call: TRBJ1-5
cdr3_aa: CASIPGGRYNQPQHF

clone_size: .
v_call: TRBV6-5
j_call: TRBJ1-1
cdr3_aa: CASSYGQITEAFF

clone_size: many
v_call: TRBV12-3/TRBV12-4
j_call: TRBJ1-1
cdr3_aa: CASSLGLAEAFF

clone_size: many
v_call: TRBV2
j_call: TRBJ2-1
cdr3_aa: CASKITSGDSYNEQFF

clone_size: many
v_call: TRBV5-1
j_call: TRBJ1-5
cdr3_aa: CASTTDCYSNQPQHF

clone_size: many
v_call: TRBV9
j_call: TRBJ1-4
cdr3_aa: CASSPGQGATNEKLFF

clone_size: many
v_call: TRBV11-3
j_call: TRBJ1-2
cdr3_aa: CASSLDGLYGYTF

clone_size: many
v_call: TRBV27
j_call: TRBJ1-6
cdr3_aa: CASSPHAVVMTPLHF

clone_size: few
v_call: TRBV6-1
j_call: TRBJ2-6
cdr3_aa: CASRHGGSPSGANVLTF

clone_size: few
v_call: TRBV2
j_call: TRBJ1-3
cdr3_aa: CASSRNRDIGNTIYF

clone_size: many
v_call: TRBV6-1
j_call: TRBJ1-5
cdr3_aa: CASSGPRSGGFQPQHF

clone_size: few
v_call: TRBV7-9
j_call: TRBJ2-3
cdr3_aa: CASSSGVWGTQYF

clone_size: many
v_call: TRBV6-6
j_call: TRBJ2-7
cdr3_aa: CASSYSIGNSLEQYF

clone_size: many
v_call: TRBV30
j_call: TRBJ2-7
cdr3_aa: CAWSPVYEQYF

clone_size: .
v_call: TRBV5-1
j_call: TRBJ2-2
cdr3_aa: CASSLASGMNTGELFF

clone_size: .
v_call: TRBV19
j_call: TRBJ2-2
cdr3_aa: CASMGNTGELFF

clone_size: many
v_call: TRBV3-1
j_call: TRBJ2-5
cdr3_aa: CASSLTQGNQETQYF

clone_size: many
v_call: TRBV20-1
j_call: TRBJ2-5
cdr3_aa: CSARVRGKYKGETQYF

clone_size: many
v_call: TRBV6-1
j_call: TRBJ1-1
cdr3_aa: CASSLLTENTEAFF

clone_size: many
v_call: TRBV20-1
j_call: TRBJ1-4
cdr3_aa: CSARDVRDPGNEKLFF